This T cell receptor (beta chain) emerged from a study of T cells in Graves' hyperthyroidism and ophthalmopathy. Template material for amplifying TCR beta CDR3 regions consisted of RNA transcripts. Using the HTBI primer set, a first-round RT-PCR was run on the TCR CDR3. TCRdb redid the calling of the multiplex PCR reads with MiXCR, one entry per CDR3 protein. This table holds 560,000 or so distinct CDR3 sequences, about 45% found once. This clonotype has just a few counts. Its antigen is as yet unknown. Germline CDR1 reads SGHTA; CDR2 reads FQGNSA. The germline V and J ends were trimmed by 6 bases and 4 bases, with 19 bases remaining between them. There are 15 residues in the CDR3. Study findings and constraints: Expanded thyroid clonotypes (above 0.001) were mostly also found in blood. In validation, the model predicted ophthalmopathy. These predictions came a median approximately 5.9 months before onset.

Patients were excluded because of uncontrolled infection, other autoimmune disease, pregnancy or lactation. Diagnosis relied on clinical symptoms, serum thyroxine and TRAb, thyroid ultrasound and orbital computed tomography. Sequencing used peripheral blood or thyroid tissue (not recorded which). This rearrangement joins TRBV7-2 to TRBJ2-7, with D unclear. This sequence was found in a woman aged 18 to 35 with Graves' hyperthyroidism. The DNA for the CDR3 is TGTGCCAGCAGTTATCCGTCAGCTTCCAATTACGAGCAGTACTTC. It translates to CASSYPSASNYEQYF. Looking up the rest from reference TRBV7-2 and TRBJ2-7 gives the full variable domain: GAGVSQSPSNKVTEKGKDVELRCDPISGHTALYWYRQSLGQGLEFLIYFQGNSAPDKSGLPSDRFSAERTGGSVSTLTIQRTQQEDSAVYLCASSYPSASNYEQYFGPGTRLTVT.